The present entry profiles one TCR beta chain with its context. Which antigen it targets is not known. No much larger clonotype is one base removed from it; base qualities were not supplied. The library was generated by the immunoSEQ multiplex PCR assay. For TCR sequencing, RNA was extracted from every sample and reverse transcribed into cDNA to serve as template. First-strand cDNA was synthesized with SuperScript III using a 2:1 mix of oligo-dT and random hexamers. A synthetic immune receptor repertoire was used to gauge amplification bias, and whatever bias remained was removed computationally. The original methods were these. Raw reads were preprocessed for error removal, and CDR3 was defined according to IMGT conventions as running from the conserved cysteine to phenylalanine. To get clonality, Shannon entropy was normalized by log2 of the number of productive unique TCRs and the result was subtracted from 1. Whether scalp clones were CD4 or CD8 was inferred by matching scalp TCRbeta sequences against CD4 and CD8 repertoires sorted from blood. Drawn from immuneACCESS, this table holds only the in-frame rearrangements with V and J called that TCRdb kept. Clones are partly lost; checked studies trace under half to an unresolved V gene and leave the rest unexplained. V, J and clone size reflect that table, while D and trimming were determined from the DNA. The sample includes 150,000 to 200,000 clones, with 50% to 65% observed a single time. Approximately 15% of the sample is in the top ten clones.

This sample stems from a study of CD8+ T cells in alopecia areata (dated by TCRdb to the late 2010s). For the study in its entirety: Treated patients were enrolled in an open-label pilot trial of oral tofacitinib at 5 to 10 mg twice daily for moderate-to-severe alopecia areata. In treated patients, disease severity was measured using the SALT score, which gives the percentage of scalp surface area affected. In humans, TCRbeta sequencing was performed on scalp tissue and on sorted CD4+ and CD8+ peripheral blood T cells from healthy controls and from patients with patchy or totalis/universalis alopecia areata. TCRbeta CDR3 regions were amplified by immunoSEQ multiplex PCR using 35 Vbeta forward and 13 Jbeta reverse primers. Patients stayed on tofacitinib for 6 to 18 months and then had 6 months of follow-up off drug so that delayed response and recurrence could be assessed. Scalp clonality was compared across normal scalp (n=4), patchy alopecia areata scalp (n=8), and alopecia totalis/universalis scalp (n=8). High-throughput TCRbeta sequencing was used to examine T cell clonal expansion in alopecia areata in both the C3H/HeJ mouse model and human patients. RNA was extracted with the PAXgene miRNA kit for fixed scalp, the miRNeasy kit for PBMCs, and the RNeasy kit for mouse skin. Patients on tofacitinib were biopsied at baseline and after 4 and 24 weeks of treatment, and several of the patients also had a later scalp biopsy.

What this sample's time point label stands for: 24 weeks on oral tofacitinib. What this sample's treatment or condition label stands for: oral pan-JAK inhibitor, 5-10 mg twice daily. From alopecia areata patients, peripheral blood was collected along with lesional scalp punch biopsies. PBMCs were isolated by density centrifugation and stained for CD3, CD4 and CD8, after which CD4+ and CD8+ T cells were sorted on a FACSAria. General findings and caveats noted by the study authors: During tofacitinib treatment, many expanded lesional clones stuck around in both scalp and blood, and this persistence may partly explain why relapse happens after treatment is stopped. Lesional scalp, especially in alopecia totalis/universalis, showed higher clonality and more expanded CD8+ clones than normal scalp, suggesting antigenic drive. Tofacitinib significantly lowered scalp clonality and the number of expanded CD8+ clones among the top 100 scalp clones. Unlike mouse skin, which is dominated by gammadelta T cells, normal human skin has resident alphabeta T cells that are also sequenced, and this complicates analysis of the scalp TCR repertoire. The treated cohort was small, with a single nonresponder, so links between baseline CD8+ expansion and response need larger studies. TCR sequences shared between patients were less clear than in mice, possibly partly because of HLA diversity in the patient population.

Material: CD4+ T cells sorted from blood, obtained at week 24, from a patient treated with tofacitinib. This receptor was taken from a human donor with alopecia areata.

The base sequence is TGCAGCGTTCAAGCGGGGGGGGCATACGAGCAGTACTTC. Its coded protein is CSVQAGGAYEQYF. The V and J segments used are TRBV29-1 and TRBJ2-7; a stretch of 10 junction bases matches TRBD2. From the germline V gene, CDR1 is SQVTM and CDR2 is ANQGSEA. From its cysteine to its phenylalanine, the CDR3 spans 13 amino acids. Of the read, only the CDR3 DNA is kept; its 39 bases are in frame from base 1. V has 5 bases trimmed and J has 4 bases trimmed; junction bases matching no gene number 5.